This T cell receptor (beta chain) originates from a study of CD8+CD57+ T cells in acquired aplastic anemia. Study at large: Sorted CD4+ and CD8+ cells gave a mean 3.2 ug DNA, range about 0.19 to 27.4 ug.

Germline V gene lookup returns CDR1 MGHRA and CDR2 YSYEKL. This CDR3 region has 12 residues. Trimming cost V 5 bases and J 3 bases, with 8 bases left between them. The study profiled TCR beta VDJ and CDR3 using genomic DNA as template. MiXCR, applied by TCRdb to the reads, yields one record per CDR3 protein. The table records approximately 200,000 distinct CDR3 sequences, roughly 55% of them present only once. General study points: Patients showed no significant difference from controls in CD8+ Simpson's diversity. Patients and controls shared nearly 30 CD8+ CDR3 sequences, which appeared highly expressed in patients and within their immunodominant clones.

This clonotype came up many times. The antigen is not known. Sequenced: sorted CD4+, CD8+, or CD8+CD57+ T cells (not recorded which) from PBMCs. This receptor was taken from a human donor in good health. The chain joins TRBV4-1 to TRBJ2-7; D gene unclear. CDR3 protein: CASSATGYEQYF. DNA for the CDR3: TGCGCCAGCAGCGCCACGGGCTACGAGCAGTACTTC.